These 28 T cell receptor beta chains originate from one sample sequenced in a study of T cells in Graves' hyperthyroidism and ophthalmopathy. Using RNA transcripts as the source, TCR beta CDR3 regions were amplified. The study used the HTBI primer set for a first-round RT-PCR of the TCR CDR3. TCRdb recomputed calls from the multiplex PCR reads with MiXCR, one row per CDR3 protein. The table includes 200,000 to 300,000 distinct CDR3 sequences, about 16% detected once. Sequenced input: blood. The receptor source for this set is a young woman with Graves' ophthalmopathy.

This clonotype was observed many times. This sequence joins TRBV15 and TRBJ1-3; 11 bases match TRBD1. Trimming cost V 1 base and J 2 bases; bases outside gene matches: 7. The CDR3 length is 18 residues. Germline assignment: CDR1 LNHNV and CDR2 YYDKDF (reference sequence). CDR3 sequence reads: CATSRGRGDRGAGNTIYF. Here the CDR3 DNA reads TGTGCCACCAGCAGAGGACGAGGGGACAGGGGGGCTGGAAACACCATATATTTT.

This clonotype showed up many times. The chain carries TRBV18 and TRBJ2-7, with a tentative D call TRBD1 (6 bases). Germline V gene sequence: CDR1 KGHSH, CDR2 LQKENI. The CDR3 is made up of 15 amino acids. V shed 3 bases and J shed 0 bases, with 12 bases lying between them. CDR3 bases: TGTGCCAGCTCACCTAGCCGGGACAACTCCTACGAGCAGTACTTC. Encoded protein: CASSPSRDNSYEQYF.

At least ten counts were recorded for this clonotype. The CDR3 DNA is TGTGCCAGCAGCCAAGGCCAGGGTAATTCACCCCTCCACTTT. It yields the protein CASSQGQGNSPLHF. The chain has TRBV3-1 and TRBJ1-6, with D possibly TRBD1 on 5 matching bases. Looked up from germline, CDR1 is LGHDT and CDR2 is YNNKEL (reference sequence). The CDR3 is 14 amino acids. V dropped 1 base and J dropped 6 bases, with 7 bases sitting between them.

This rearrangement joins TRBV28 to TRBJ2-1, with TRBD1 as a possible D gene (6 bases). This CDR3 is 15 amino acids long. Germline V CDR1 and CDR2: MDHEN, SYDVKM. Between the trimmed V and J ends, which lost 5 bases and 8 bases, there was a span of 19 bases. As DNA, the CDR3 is TGTGCCAGCAGTGGTCCGGCAGGGGCCCTCGATGAGCAGTTCTTC. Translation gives CASSGPAGALDEQFF.

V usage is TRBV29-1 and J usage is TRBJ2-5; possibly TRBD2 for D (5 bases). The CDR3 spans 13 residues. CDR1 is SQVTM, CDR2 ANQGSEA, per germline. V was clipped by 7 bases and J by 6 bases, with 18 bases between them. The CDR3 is CSASYGLQQTQYF. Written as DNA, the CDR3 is TGCAGCGCCTCCTACGGACTCCAGCAGACCCAGTACTTC.

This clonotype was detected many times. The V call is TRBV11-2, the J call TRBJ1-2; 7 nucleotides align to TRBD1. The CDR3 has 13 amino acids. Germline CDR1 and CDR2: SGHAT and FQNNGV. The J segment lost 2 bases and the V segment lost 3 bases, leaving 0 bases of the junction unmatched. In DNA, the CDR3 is TGTGCCAGCAGCTTGGGACAGAACTATGGCTACACCTTC. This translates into CASSLGQNYGYTF.

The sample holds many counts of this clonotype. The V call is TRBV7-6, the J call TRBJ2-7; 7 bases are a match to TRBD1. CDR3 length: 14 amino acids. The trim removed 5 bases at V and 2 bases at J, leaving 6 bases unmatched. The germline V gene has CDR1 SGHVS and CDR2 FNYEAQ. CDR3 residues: CASSPTGQAYEQYF. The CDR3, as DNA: TGTGCCAGCAGCCCTACCGGACAGGCCTACGAGCAGTACTTC. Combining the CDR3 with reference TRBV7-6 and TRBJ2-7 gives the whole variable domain GAGVSQSPRYKVTKRGQDVALRCDPISGHVSLYWYRQALGQGPEFLTYFNYEAQQDKSGLPNDRFSAERPEGSISTLTIQRTEQRDSAMYRCASSPTGQAYEQYFGPGTRLTVT.

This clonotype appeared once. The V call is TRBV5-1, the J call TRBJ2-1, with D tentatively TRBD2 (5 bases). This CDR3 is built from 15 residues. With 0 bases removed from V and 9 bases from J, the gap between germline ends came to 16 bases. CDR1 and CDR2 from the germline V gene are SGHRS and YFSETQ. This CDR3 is CASSLEGWGAAEQFF. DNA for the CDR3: TGCGCCAGCAGCTTGGAAGGATGGGGAGCGGCTGAGCAGTTCTTC. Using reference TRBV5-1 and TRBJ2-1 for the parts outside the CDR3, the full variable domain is KAGVTQTPRYLIKTRGQQVTLSCSPISGHRSVSWYQQTPGQGLQFLFEYFSETQRNKGNFPGRFSGRQFSNSRSEMNVSTLELGDSALYLCASSLEGWGAAEQFFGPGTRLTVL.

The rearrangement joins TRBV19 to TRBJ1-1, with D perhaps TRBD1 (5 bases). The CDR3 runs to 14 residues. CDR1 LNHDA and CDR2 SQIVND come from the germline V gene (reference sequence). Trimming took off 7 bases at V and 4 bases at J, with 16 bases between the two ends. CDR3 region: CASIRGGSGTEAFF. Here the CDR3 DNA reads TGTGCCAGTATTCGCGGGGGATCGGGCACTGAAGCTTTCTTT.

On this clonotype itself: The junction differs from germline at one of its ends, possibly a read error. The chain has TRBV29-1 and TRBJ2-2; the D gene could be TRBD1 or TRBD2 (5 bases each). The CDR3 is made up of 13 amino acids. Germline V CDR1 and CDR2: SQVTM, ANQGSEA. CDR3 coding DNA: TGCAGCGTTGCCGGGGCGAACACCAGGGAGCTGTTTTTT. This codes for CSVAGANTRELFF.

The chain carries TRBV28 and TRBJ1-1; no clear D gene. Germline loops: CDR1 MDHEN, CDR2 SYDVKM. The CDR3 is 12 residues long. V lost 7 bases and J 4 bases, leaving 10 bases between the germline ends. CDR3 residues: CASNLLSTEAFF. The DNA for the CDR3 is TGTGCCAGCAACTTATTGAGCACTGAAGCTTTCTTT.

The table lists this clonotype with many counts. The CDR3 bases are TGTGCCAGCAGTTTAAATGGAAACACCATATATTTT. Protein product: CASSLNGNTIYF. The chain carries TRBV28 and TRBJ1-3; D not certain. The CDR3 sequence is 12 residues long. Germline CDR1 and CDR2: MDHEN and SYDVKM. V was cut by 2 bases and J by 3 bases, with 2 bases left in between.

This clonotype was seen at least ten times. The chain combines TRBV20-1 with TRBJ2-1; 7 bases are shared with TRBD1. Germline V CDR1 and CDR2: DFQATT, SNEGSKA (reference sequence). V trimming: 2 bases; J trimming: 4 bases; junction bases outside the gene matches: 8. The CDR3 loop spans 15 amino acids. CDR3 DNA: TGCAGTGCTAGAAACACCGGGACAGATTACAATGAGCAGTTCTTC. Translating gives CSARNTGTDYNEQFF.

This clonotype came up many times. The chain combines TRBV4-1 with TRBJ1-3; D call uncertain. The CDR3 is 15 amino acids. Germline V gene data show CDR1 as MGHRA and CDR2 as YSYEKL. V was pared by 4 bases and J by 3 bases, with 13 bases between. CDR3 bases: TGCGCCAGCAGCCTTGTAGGGCAGCGTGGAAACACCATATATTTT. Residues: CASSLVGQRGNTIYF.

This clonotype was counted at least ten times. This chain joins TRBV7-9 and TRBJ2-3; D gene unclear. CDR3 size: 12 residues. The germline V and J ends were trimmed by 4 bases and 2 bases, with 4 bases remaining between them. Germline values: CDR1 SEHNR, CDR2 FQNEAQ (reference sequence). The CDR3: CASSSNTDTQYF. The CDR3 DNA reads TGTGCCAGCAGCTCGAACACAGATACGCAGTATTTT.

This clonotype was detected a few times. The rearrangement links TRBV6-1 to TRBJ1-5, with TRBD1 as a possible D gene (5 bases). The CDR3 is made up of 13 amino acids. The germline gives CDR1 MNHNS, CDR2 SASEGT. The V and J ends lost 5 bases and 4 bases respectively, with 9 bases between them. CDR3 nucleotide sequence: TGTGCCAGCAGTTTGGGGGAGAATCAGCCCCAGCATTTT. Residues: CASSLGENQPQHF.

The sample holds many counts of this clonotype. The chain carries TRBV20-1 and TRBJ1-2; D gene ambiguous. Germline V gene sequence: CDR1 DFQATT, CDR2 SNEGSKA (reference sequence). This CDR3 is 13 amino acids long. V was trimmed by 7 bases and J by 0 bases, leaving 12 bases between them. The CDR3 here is CSGPTQTNYGYTF. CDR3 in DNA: TGCAGTGGCCCAACACAGACTAACTATGGCTACACCTTC.

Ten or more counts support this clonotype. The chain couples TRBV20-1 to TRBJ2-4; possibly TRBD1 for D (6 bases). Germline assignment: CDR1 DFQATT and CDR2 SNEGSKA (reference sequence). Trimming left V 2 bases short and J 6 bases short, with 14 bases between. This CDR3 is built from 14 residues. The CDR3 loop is CSARRGQNLNIQYF. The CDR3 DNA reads TGCAGTGCTAGACGAGGACAGAACCTAAACATTCAGTACTTC.

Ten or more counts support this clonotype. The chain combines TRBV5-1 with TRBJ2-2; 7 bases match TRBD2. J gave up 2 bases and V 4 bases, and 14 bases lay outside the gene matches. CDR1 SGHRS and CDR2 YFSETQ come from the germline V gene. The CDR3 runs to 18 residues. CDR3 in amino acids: CASSTTPPGLYNTGELFF. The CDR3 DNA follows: TGCGCCAGCAGCACTACCCCCCCGGGACTATATAACACCGGGGAGCTGTTTTTT.

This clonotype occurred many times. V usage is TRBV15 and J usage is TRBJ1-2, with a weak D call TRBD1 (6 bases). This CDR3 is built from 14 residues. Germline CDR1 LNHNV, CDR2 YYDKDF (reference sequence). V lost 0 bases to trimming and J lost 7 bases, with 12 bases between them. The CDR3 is CATSREGGTPGYTF. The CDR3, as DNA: TGTGCCACCAGCAGAGAAGGGGGGACTCCTGGCTACACCTTC.

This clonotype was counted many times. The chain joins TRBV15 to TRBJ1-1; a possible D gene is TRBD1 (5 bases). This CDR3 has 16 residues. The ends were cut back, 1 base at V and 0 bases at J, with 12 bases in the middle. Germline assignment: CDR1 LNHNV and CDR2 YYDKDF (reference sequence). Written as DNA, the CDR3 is TGTGCCACCAGCAGAGTCGACAGCCGACTGAACACTGAAGCTTTCTTT. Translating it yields CATSRVDSRLNTEAFF.

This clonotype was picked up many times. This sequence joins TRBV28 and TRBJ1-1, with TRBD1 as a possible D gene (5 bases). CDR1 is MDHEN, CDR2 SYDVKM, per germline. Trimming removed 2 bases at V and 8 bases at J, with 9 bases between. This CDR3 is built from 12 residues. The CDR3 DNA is TGTGCCAGCAGTTTAGGGGGTTTCGAAGCTTTCTTT. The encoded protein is CASSLGGFEAFF.

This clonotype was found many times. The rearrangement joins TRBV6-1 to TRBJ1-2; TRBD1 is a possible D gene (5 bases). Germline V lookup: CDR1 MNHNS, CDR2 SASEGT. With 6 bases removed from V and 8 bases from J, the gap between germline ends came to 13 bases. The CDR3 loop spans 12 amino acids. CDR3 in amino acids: CASSGDVGGYTF. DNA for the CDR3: TGTGCCAGCAGCGGGGACGTGGGAGGCTACACCTTC.

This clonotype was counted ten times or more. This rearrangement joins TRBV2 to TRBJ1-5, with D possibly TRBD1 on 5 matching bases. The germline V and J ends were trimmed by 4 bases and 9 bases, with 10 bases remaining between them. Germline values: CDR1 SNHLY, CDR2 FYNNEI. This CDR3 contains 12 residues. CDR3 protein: CASSGWGRPQHF. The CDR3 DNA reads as TGTGCCAGCAGTGGGTGGGGCCGGCCCCAGCATTTT.

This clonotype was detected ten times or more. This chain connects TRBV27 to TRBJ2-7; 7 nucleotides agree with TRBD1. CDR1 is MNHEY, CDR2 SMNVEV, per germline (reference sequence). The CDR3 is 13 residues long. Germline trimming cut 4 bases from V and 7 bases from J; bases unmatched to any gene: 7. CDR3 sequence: CASSSGQRGEQYF. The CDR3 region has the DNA TGTGCCAGCAGTTCGGGACAGAGGGGGGAGCAGTACTTC.

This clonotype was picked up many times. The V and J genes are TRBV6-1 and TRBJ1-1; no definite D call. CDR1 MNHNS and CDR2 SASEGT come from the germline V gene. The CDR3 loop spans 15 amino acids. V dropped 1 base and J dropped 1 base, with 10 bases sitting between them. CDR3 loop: CASSEEVGRNTEAFF. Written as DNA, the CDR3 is TGTGCCAGCAGTGAAGAGGTAGGGAGGAACACTGAAGCTTTCTTT.

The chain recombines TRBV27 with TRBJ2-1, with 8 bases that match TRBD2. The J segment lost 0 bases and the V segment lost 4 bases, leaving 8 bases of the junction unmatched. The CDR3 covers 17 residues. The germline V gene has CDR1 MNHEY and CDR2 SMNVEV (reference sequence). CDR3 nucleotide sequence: TGTGCCAGCAGTTCTAGCGGGCTATCCTCCTCCTACAATGAGCAGTTCTTC. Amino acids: CASSSSGLSSSYNEQFF.

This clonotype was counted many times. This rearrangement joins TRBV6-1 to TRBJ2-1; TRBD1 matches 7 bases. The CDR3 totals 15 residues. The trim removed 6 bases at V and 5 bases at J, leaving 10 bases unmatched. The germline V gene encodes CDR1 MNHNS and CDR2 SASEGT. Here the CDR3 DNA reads TGTGCCAGCAGCCCAGACAGGGCGAACAACAATGAGCAGTTCTTC. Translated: CASSPDRANNNEQFF.